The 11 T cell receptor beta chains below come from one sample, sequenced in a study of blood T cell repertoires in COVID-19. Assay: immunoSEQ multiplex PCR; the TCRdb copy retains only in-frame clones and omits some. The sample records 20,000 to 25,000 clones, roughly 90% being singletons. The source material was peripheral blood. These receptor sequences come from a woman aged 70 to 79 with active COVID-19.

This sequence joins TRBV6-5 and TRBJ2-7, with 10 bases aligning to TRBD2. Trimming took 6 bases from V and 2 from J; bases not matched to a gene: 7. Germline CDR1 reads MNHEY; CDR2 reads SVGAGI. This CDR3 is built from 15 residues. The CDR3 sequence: CASSRDGTSAYEQYF. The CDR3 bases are TGTGCCAGCAGCCGGGACGGGACTAGCGCCTACGAGCAGTACTTC.

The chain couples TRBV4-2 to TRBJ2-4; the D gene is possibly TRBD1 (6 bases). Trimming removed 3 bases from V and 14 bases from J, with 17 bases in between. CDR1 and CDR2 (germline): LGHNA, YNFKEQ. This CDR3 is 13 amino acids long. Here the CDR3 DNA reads TGTGCCAGCAGCCAGGACAGAGATATGAGAGAGTACTTC. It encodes CASSQDRDMREYF.

The DNA of the CDR3 is TGTGCCAGCAGCTTAGTAGCACCAGGAAACACCATATATTTT. Residues: CASSLVAPGNTIYF. V usage is TRBV11-2 and J usage is TRBJ1-3; D call uncertain. Germline-derived CDR1 and CDR2 are SGHAT and FQNNGV. CDR3 size: 14 residues. Trimming shortened V by 1 base and J by 4 bases, and 8 bases separated the two germline ends.

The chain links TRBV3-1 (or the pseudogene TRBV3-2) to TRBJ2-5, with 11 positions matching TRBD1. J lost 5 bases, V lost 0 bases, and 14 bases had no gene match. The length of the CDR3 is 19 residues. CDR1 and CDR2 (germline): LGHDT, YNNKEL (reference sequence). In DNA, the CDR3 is TGTGCCAGCAGCCAAGAGAGCATCGCAGGACAGGGGGCCGGCGAGACCCAGTACTTC. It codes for CASSQESIAGQGAGETQYF.

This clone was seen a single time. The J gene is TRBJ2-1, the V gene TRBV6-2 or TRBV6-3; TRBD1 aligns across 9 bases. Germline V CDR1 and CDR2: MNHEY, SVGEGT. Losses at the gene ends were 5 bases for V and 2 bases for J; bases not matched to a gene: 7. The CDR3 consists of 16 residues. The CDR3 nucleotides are TGTGCCAGCAGTCAAGAACAGGGGGCGGCCTACAATGAGCAGTTCTTC. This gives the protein CASSQEQGAAYNEQFF.

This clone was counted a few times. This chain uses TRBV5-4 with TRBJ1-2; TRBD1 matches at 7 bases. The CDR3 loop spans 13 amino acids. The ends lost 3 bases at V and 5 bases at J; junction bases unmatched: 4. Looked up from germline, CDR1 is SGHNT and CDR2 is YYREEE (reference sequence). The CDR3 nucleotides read TGTGCCAGCAGCTCGACAGGGTTATATGGCTACACCTTC. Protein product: CASSSTGLYGYTF.

The DNA for the CDR3 is TGTGCCAGCAGCCAAGGGTTAAGACGAGGGGGTCTGGGTCAGCCCCAGCATTTT. Translating it yields CASSQGLRRGGLGQPQHF. This chain uses TRBV3-1 (or the pseudogene TRBV3-2) with TRBJ1-5, with D tentatively TRBD1 (6 bases). Deletions cut 1 base from V and 6 bases from J, with 22 bases between. Germline loops: CDR1 LGHDT, CDR2 YNNKEL (reference sequence). CDR3 size: 18 residues.

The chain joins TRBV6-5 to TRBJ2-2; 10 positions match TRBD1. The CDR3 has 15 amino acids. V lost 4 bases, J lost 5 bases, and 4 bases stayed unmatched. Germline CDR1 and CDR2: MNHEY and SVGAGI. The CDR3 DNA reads TGTGCCAGCAGTTCGACAGGGGGCATAACCGGGGAGCTGTTTTTT. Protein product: CASSSTGGITGELFF.

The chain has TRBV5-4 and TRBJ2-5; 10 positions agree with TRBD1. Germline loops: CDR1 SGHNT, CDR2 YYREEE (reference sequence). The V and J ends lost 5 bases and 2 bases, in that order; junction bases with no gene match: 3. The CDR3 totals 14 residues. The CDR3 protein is CASRRDRGQETQYF. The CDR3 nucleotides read TGTGCCAGCAGGCGGGACAGGGGTCAAGAGACCCAGTACTTC.

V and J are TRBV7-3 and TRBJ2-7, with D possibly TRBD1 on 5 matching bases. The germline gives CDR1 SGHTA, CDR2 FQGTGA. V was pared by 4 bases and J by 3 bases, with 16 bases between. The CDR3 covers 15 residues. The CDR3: CASSSGLGANYEQYF. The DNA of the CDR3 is TGTGCCAGCAGCTCCGGGTTAGGGGCCAACTACGAGCAGTACTTC.

The CDR3 spells CATSRDLQGGSPLHF. The CDR3 coding sequence is TGTGCCACCAGCAGAGATCTCCAAGGAGGCTCACCCCTCCACTTT. The rearrangement uses TRBV15 and TRBJ1-6; no reliable D call. Trimming stripped 0 bases from V and 10 bases from J, with 13 bases between. The CDR3 covers 15 residues. From germline, CDR1 is LNHNV and CDR2 YYDKDF (reference sequence).